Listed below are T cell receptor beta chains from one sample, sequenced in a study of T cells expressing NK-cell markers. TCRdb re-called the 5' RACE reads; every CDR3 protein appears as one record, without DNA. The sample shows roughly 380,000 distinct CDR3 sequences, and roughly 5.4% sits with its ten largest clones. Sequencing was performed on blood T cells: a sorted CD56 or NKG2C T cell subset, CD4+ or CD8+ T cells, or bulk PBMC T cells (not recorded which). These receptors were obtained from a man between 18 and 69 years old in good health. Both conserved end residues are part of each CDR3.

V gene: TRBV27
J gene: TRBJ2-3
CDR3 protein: CASSYWTSRQDTQYF

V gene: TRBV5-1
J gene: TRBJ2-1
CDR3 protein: CASSAAGGGYNEQFF

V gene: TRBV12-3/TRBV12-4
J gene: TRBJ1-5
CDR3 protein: CASSLETGSNQPQHF

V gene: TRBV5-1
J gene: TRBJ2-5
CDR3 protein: CASSQGRTSGGRQETQYF

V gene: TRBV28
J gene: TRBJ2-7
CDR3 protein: CASSGTGDTYEQYF

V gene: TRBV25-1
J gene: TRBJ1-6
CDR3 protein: CASSEFYSPLHF

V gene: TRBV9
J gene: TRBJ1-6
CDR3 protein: CASSGAHISYNSPLHF

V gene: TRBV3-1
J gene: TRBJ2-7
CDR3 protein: CASSPRLDRGSQEQYF

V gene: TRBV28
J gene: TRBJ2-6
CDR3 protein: CASSSLWSKGSGANVLTF

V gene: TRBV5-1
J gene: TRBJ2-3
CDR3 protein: CASSLAPARRGDTQYF

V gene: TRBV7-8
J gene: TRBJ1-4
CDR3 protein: CASSRTEIPGKLFF

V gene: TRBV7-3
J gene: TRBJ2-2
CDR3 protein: CASSLTSQVRGGRNGELFF

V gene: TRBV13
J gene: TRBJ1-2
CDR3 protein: CASSVTGGIYGYTF

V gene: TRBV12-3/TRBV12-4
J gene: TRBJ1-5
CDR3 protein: CASSFGGDWQPQHF

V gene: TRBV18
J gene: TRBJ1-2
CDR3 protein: CASSPAGFGVDGYTF

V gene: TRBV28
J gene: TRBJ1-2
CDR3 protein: CASMTGNGYTF

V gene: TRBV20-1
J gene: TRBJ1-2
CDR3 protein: CSASRPDRAERYGYTF

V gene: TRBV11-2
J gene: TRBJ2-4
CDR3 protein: CASSLQFGGGKNIQYF

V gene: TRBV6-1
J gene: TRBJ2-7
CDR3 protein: CATQVGGHSYEQYF

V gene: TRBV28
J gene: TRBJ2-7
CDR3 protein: CASSQGGQGAYEQYF

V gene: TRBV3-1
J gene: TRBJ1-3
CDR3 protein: CASRGTPNGNTIYF

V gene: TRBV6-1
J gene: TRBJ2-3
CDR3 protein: CASSEEWDTDTQYF

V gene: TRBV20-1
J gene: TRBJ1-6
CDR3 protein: CSARDRGPSPNSPLHF

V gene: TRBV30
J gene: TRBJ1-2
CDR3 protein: CAWSRGGGYTF